The source of this T cell receptor (beta chain) is a study of blood T cell repertoires in COVID-19. About the study: Specimens from acute and convalescent COVID-19 originated in the United States, Italy and Spain. Sample material is recorded as cDNA or gDNA derived from T cells, B-cell-depleted T cells, or PBMCs.

V was trimmed by 4 bases and J by 7 bases, leaving 8 bases between them. CDR1 is SEHNR, CDR2 FQNEAQ, per germline (reference sequence). The CDR3 loop spans 13 amino acids. TCRdb's copy holds only in-frame clones and misses some; the assay was immunoSEQ multiplex PCR. The table has 110,000 to 150,000 clones, 80% to 90% seen once. The source of this sequence is a woman aged 60-75 years with active COVID-19. This sequence joins TRBV7-9 and TRBJ1-6; the D gene is possibly TRBD1 (6 bases). What was sequenced was peripheral blood. The CDR3 DNA reads as TGTGCCAGCAGCTCCCAGGGGAATTCACCCCTCCACTTT. Its protein product is CASSSQGNSPLHF.